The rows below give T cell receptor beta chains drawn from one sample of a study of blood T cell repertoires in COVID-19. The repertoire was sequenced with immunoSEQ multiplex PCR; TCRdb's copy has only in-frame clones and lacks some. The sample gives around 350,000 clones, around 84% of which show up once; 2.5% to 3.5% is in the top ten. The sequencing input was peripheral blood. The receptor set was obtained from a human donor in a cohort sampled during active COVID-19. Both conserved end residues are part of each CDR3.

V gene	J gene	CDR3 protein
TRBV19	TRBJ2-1	CASSIGTRTSNEQFF
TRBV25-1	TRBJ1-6	CASSDGLGGGNSPLHF
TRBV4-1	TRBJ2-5	CASSQEGQARETQYF
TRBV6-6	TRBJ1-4	CASSYGPGGKLFF
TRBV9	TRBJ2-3	CASSLPAGHRDRVTGTQYF
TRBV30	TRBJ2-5	CAWRDPRGPGETQYF
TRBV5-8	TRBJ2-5	CASSLDGSGGVRRRETQYF
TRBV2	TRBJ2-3	CASRKQGARTDTQYF
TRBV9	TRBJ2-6	CASSVGHSGANVLTF
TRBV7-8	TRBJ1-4	CASSLMSAGGEKLFF
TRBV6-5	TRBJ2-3	CASSYSGYDTQYF
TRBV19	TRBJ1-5	CASQRDTYQPQHF
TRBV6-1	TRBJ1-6	CASSEYRQGVSYNSPLHF
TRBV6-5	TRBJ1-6	CASSRQGKGSPLHF
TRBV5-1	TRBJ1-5	CASSLGYGDSGNQPQHF
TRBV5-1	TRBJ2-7	CASSVGLAGSYEQYF
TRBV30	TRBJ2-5	CAWSLAGQGETQYF
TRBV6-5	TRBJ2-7	CASIRTGYSYEQYF
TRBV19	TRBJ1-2	CASTGNNYGYTF
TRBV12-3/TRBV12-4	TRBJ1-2	CASSLRQLYGYTF
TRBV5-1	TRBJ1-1	CASSLEAGHLTEAFF
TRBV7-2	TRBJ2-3	CASSLAGRWDTQYF
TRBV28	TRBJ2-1	CASSPPGRNEQFF
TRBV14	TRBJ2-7	CASSLQGFEQYF
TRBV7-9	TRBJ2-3	CASSLTSSGSGTDTQYF
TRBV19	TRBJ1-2	CASSMTGLSQRAHYGYTF
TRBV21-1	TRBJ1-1	CASSTPEVAPQAQSGYRNTEAFF
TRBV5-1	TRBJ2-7	CASSLDRGSYEQYF
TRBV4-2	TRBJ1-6	CASSHHTGESPLHF
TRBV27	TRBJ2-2	CASSTGQGWNTGELFF
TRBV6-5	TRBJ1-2	CASSFRGGHADGYTF
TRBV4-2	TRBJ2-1	CASSQDARLASYNEQFF
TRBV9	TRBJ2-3	CASSLSSGGLDTQYF
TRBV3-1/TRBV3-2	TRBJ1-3	CASSQQGGGNTIYF
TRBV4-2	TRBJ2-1	CASSQGGLAGDPYNEQFF
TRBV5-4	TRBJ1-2	CASSLVGRAGDGYTF
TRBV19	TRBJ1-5	CASSDGGGQGSQHF
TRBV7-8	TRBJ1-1	CASSWTGATEAFF
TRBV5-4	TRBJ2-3	CASSRTSDRTDTQYF